This T cell receptor (beta chain) appears in the sequencing data of a study of CD8 T cells in ankylosing spondylitis. Study-level results: In ankylosing spondylitis patients, matched synovial fluid reportedly showed significant enrichment of disease-linked clones.

In making TCR beta libraries, quantitative 5'-RACE with molecular barcodes was used. TCRdb re-called the 5' RACE reads through MiXCR, storing one row per CDR3 protein. This table holds about 250,000 distinct CDR3 sequences, under 20% found once. A word on this clonotype: Its antigen is currently unknown.

The CDR3 consists of 15 residues. V shed 6 bases and J shed 5 bases, with 19 bases lying between them. The sample was blood, either unsorted or a sorted T cell fraction (not recorded which). The rearrangement uses TRBV12-3 or TRBV12-4 and TRBJ2-5, with D perhaps TRBD2 (5 bases). This clonotype originated in a male donor with ankylosing spondylitis or in good health (not recorded which). The CDR3 sequence: CASRSEAAPGETQYF. The DNA for the CDR3 is TGTGCCAGCAGGTCGGAGGCGGCGCCTGGGGAGACCCAGTACTTC.